The 15 T cell receptor beta chains given below trace back to one sample, sequenced in a study of blood T cell repertoires in COVID-19. Assay used: immunoSEQ multiplex PCR; TCRdb lists only in-frame clones, some missing. The sample holds approximately 140,000 clones, roughly 84% seen once. Sequencing used peripheral blood. The receptors come from a man aged 65 to 79 with acute or convalescent COVID-19.

The CDR3 reads CASSKESNYGYTF. In DNA form, the CDR3 reads TGTGCCAGCAGTAAGGAGTCCAACTATGGCTACACCTTC. This rearrangement joins TRBV6-5 to TRBJ1-2, with no clear D. Germline CDR1 and CDR2: MNHEY and SVGAGI. The CDR3 is 13 amino acids. V lost 5 bases to trimming and J lost 2 bases, with 9 bases between them.

The chain links TRBV12-3 or TRBV12-4 to TRBJ1-1; D is unresolved. The CDR3 runs 13 residues. The V end lost 6 bases, the J end lost 4 bases, and 12 bases lay between the germline ends. The CDR3 spells CASREFGGTEAFF. Written as DNA, the CDR3 is TGTGCCAGCAGGGAGTTTGGAGGCACTGAAGCTTTCTTT.

The V and J genes are TRBV11-2 and TRBJ2-7; no clear D. CDR1 SGHAT and CDR2 FQNNGV come from the germline V gene. The CDR3 runs 14 residues. The V end was cut by 1 base, the J end by 0 bases, with 7 bases between. The CDR3 loop reads CASSLGPLSYEQYF. CDR3 nucleotide sequence: TGTGCCAGCAGCTTAGGGCCCCTCTCCTACGAGCAGTACTTC.

The chain is built from TRBV27 and TRBJ2-1, with 11 bases fitting TRBD2. CDR3 length: 15 amino acids. The germline V gene has CDR1 MNHEY and CDR2 SMNVEV (reference sequence). Trimming at V came to 5 bases and at J to 6 bases, leaving 6 bases not matched to a gene. In nucleotides, the CDR3 is TGTGCCAGCAGTCCACTAGCGGGGGCTTTCAATGAGCAGTTCTTC. Translating it yields CASSPLAGAFNEQFF.

The chain uses TRBV10-3 and TRBJ1-3; no definite D call. CDR1 is ENHRY, CDR2 SYGVKD, per germline. The CDR3 extends over 13 amino acids. V was pared by 7 bases and J by 3 bases, with 10 bases between. The CDR3 coding sequence is TGTGCCATCAAAACGGCGGGTGGAAACACCATATATTTT. Its translation is CAIKTAGGNTIYF.

V gene TRBV12-3 or TRBV12-4 combines with J gene TRBJ2-5; perhaps TRBD1 as D (5 bases). Trimming cost V 5 bases and J 0 bases, with 7 bases left between them. The CDR3 is made up of 13 amino acids. The CDR3 bases are TGTGCCAGCAGTACGGACAACCAAGAGACCCAGTACTTC. Protein product: CASSTDNQETQYF.

V gene TRBV5-4 combines with J gene TRBJ2-4, with D perhaps matching TRBD1 (6 bases). V was shortened by 3 bases and J by 0 bases, with 10 bases between the two germline ends. There are 15 residues in the CDR3. Germline assignment: CDR1 SGHNT and CDR2 YYREEE (reference sequence). The CDR3 DNA is TGTGCCAGCAGCTCTACAGGGTCAGCCAAAAACATTCAGTACTTC. Translated, it gives CASSSTGSAKNIQYF.

This rearrangement joins TRBV9 to TRBJ2-1; 8 bases are a match to TRBD1. V lost 3 bases, J lost 3 bases, and 11 bases stayed unmatched. Germline CDR1 reads SGDLS; CDR2 reads YYNGEE. The CDR3 loop spans 17 amino acids. This chain's CDR3 is CASSGTGSKAYYNEQFF. DNA for the CDR3: TGTGCCAGCAGCGGGACAGGGAGTAAGGCTTACTACAATGAGCAGTTCTTC.

This rearrangement joins TRBV6-5 to TRBJ1-1; 10 bases align to TRBD1. The CDR3 has 16 amino acids. Looked up from germline, CDR1 is MNHEY and CDR2 is SVGAGI. The V gene end was trimmed by 4 bases and the J gene end by 1 base; junction bases not matched to a gene: 6. CDR3 nucleotide sequence: TGTGCCAGCAGTTGGGACAGGGGATTGCCGAACACTGAAGCTTTCTTT. Its protein product is CASSWDRGLPNTEAFF.

This rearrangement joins TRBV18 to TRBJ2-7; a weak D match, TRBD1 (6 bases). Germline V gene data show CDR1 as KGHSH and CDR2 as LQKENI. The V end was cut by 1 base, the J end by 2 bases, with 9 bases between. The CDR3 runs 14 residues. CDR3 nucleotide sequence: TGTGCCAGCTCACCACGGACAGCAACCTACGAGCAGTACTTC. This codes for CASSPRTATYEQYF.

The chain carries TRBV6-5 and TRBJ2-5; no clear D. V gave up 8 bases and J gave up 5 bases, with 15 bases separating them. This CDR3 contains 13 residues. Per the germline V gene, CDR1 is MNHEY and CDR2 is SVGAGI. CDR3 sequence: CASAKRPRETQYF. In DNA, the CDR3 is TGTGCCAGCGCGAAGCGACCCCGGGAGACCCAGTACTTC.

CDR3 DNA sequence: TGCAGTGCTAGTCGTCGGGAGGGCCTAGAAGATACGCAGTATTTT. Its protein is CSASRREGLEDTQYF. V is TRBV20-1 and J is TRBJ2-3; the match to TRBD2 covers 8 bases. The CDR3 has 15 residues. Germline V gene lookup returns CDR1 DFQATT and CDR2 SNEGSKA (reference sequence). With V trimmed by 3 bases and J by 5 bases, 10 bases remained unmatched.

This sequence joins TRBV5-4 and TRBJ1-3, with TRBD1 as a possible D gene (5 bases). There are 14 residues in the CDR3. CDR1 SGHNT and CDR2 YYREEE come from the germline V gene (reference sequence). The ends were cut back, 2 bases at V and 2 bases at J, with 8 bases in the middle. CDR3 DNA: TGTGCCAGCAGCTTAGCAGGGACTGGAAACACCATATATTTT. The encoded protein is CASSLAGTGNTIYF.

This CDR3 reads CASSVGLTDTQYF. The CDR3 DNA follows: TGTGCCAGCAGCGTGGGCCTCACAGATACGCAGTATTTT. The rearrangement uses TRBV9 and TRBJ2-3, with D uncertain. Trimming removed 2 bases from V and 2 bases from J, with 6 bases in between. The CDR3 has 13 residues. Per germline, CDR1 SGDLS and CDR2 YYNGEE.

V and J are TRBV7-2 and TRBJ1-2; the match to TRBD1 covers 9 bases. The CDR3 contains 14 residues. V lost 4 bases to trimming and J lost 4 bases; unmatched junction nucleotides: 4. CDR1 is SGHTA and CDR2 is FQGNSA in the germline V gene. The CDR3, as DNA: TGTGCCAGCAGCTCTGGGACAGGGCCCTATGGCTACACCTTC. This codes for CASSSGTGPYGYTF. Combining the CDR3 with reference TRBV7-2 and TRBJ1-2 gives the whole variable domain GAGVSQSPSNKVTEKGKDVELRCDPISGHTALYWYRQSLGQGLEFLIYFQGNSAPDKSGLPSDRFSAERTGGSVSTLTIQRTQQEDSAVYLCASSSGTGPYGYTFGSGTRLTVV.